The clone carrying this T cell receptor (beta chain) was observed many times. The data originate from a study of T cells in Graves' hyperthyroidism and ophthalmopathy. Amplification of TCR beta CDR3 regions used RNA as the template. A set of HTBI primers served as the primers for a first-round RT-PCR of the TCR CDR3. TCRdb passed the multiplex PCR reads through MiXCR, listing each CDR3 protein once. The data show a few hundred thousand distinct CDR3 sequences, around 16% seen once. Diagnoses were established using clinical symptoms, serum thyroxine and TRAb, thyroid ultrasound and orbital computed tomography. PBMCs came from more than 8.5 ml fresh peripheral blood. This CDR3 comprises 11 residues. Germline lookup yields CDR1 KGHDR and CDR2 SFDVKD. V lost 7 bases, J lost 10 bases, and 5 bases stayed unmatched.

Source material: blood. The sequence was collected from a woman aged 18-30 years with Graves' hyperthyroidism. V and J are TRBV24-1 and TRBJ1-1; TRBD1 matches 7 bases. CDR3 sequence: CATSSGTAAFF. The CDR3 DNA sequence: TGTGCCACCAGCTCGGGGACAGCAGCTTTCTTT.